The present entry profiles one TCR beta chain with its context. The antigen is unknown. These data belong to a study of T cell responses to AZD1222 COVID-19 vaccine. Assay used: immunoSEQ multiplex PCR; TCRdb lists only in-frame clones, some missing. The data hold under 70,000 clones, with 80% to 90% observed a single time. Overall study results and limits: Females made up more of the donors, who were largely white British, and clonal diversity may have come out too low. Only 5 or 6 AZD1222 recipients were seropositive at baseline.

The sequences come from peripheral blood, collected 28 days after the second AZD1222 dose. The sequence came from an adult who received the AZD1222 COVID-19 vaccine.

DNA of the CDR3: TGTGCCAGCTCACTCGTTACAGGGGGCAATATTGGGGAGCAGTACTTC. Its protein is CASSLVTGGNIGEQYF. J is TRBJ2-7 and V is TRBV18; 9 nucleotides match TRBD1. J was trimmed by 7 bases and V by 4 bases; bases with no gene match: 14. This CDR3 has 16 residues. Per the germline V gene, CDR1 is KGHSH and CDR2 is LQKENI.